This T cell receptor (beta chain) was profiled in a study of cytomegalovirus exposure and HLA in healthy donors. Vbeta (60) and Jbeta (13) primers were used in the PCR. Only in-frame clones appear in the TCRdb table, and some are missing; sequencing was by immunoSEQ multiplex PCR. The repertoire has roughly 120,000 clones, more than 70% of them found once; the top ten carry approximately 0.22%. Trimming left V 7 bases short and J 1 base short, with 11 bases between. This CDR3 is 13 amino acids long. Looked up from germline, CDR1 is MDHEN and CDR2 is SYDVKM. This chain joins TRBV28 and TRBJ2-7; possibly TRBD2 for D (5 bases). The sequencing sample was made of PBMCs. The sequence derives from a man over 45 in good health and CMV-seronegative. CDR3 nucleotides: TGTGCCAGCATGACCGGGGATTCCTACGAGCAGTACTTC. It specifies CASMTGDSYEQYF.